The 19 T cell receptor beta chains listed next were all sequenced from one sample in a study of blood T cell repertoires in COVID-19. Libraries were prepared by immunoSEQ multiplex PCR; TCRdb keeps only in-frame clonotypes and omits some of them. The sample carries about 39,000 clones, about 82% recorded once. The sample comprised peripheral blood. All receptors come from a man aged 55 to 70 in a cohort sampled during active COVID-19.

The CDR3 here is CASSGRGNTIYF. The DNA for the CDR3 is TGTGCCAGCAGCGGGAGGGGAAACACCATATATTTT. This rearrangement joins TRBV2 to TRBJ1-3; D is uncertain. There are 12 residues in the CDR3. CDR1 is SNHLY, CDR2 FYNNEI, per germline. Between the trimmed V and J ends, which lost 6 bases and 4 bases, there was a span of 7 bases.

The genes are TRBV3-1 (or the pseudogene TRBV3-2) and TRBJ2-2, with D possibly matching TRBD2 (6 bases). Germline assignment: CDR1 LGHDT and CDR2 YNNKEL (reference sequence). The V end was cut by 3 bases, the J end by 10 bases, with 12 bases between. CDR3 length equals 13 residues. In DNA form, the CDR3 reads TGTGCCAGCAGCCATCCGGGGGAAGTGGAGCTGTTTTTT. This translates into CASSHPGEVELFF.

The genes are TRBV6-1 and TRBJ1-2; D not resolved. V lost 1 base, J lost 3 bases, and 15 bases lay in between. Germline values: CDR1 MNHNS, CDR2 SASEGT. CDR3 length: 16 amino acids. This chain's CDR3 is CASSEDLSEGDYGYTF. The CDR3 DNA sequence: TGTGCCAGCAGTGAAGACCTCTCGGAGGGTGACTATGGCTACACCTTC.

This clone showed up just once. The V gene is TRBV30, the J gene TRBJ1-2; 9 nucleotides match TRBD1. The CDR3 runs to 14 residues. Looked up from germline, CDR1 is GTSNPN and CDR2 is SVGIG (reference sequence). Unmatched junction bases numbered 9, after V lost 5 bases and J lost 5 bases. CDR3 sequence reads: CAWATGGAGYGYTF. The CDR3 bases are TGTGCCTGGGCCACAGGGGGCGCAGGATATGGCTACACCTTC.

The chain is built from TRBV28 and TRBJ1-6; D perhaps matches TRBD1 (5 bases). Germline V gene data show CDR1 as MDHEN and CDR2 as SYDVKM. The CDR3 is made up of 15 amino acids. V lost 6 bases to trimming and J lost 1 base, with 10 bases between them. The DNA for the CDR3 is TGTGCCAGCAGGGAGGGGAGTTCCTATAATTCACCCCTCCACTTT. This translates into CASREGSSYNSPLHF.

The chain uses TRBV4-1 and TRBJ2-3, with 7 nucleotides matching TRBD2. J gave up 4 bases and V 1 base, and 11 bases lay outside the gene matches. The CDR3 has 17 amino acids. The germline gives CDR1 MGHRA, CDR2 YSYEKL. The CDR3 DNA follows: TGCGCCAGCAGCCAAGGAAGGGCTAGCGGAATCTCAGATACGCAGTATTTT. This sequence encodes CASSQGRASGISDTQYF.

J is TRBJ1-6 and V is TRBV7-8; D unresolved. The germline V and J ends were trimmed by 2 bases and 10 bases, with 9 bases remaining between them. The germline V gene encodes CDR1 SGHVS and CDR2 FQNEAQ. This CDR3 spans 13 amino acids. CDR3 in DNA: TGTGCCAGCAGCTTAAGGGCGGGGTCACCCCTCCACTTT. This codes for CASSLRAGSPLHF.

V gene TRBV2 combines with J gene TRBJ2-2; no definite D call. Trimming took 6 bases from V and 6 from J, leaving 11 bases between them. Germline values: CDR1 SNHLY, CDR2 FYNNEI. CDR3 length: 13 residues. Here the CDR3 DNA reads TGTGCCAGCAGCCCCGGGTCAGCCGGGGAGCTGTTTTTT. This translates into CASSPGSAGELFF.

The rearrangement links TRBV7-6 to TRBJ2-1; tentatively, D is TRBD2 (6 bases). CDR1 is SGHVS and CDR2 is FNYEAQ in the germline V gene. Trimming cost V 3 bases and J 0 bases, with 12 bases left between them. The CDR3 has 16 amino acids. CDR3 DNA: TGTGCCAGCAGCTTGGGGACTCTTAGCTCCTACAATGAGCAGTTCTTC. Protein product: CASSLGTLSSYNEQFF.

The table lists this clone with a count of one. The V call is TRBV28, the J call TRBJ2-5; 9 nucleotides align to TRBD1. The CDR3 length is 13 residues. Germline V CDR1 and CDR2: MDHEN, SYDVKM. V shed 6 bases, J shed 1 base, and the junction held 0 bases outside the gene matches. DNA for the CDR3: TGTGCCAGCAGGGGACAGGGCCAAGAGACCCAGTACTTC. Its protein is CASRGQGQETQYF. The full variable domain, in which reference TRBV28 and TRBJ2-5 provide the parts outside the CDR3, is DVKVTQSSRYLVKRTGEKVFLECVQDMDHENMFWYRQDPGLGLRLIYFSYDVKMKEKGDIPEGYSVSREKKERFSLILESASTNQTSMYLCASRGQGQETQYFGPGTRLLVL.

Here the CDR3 reads CASSMRDNEQFF. CDR3 nucleotides: TGTGCCAGTAGTATGCGGGACAATGAGCAGTTCTTC. The gene calls are TRBV19 and TRBJ2-1, with TRBD2 as a possible D gene (5 bases). CDR1 and CDR2 from the germline V gene are LNHDA and SQIVND (reference sequence). This CDR3 contains 12 residues. With 3 bases removed from V and 5 bases from J, the gap between germline ends came to 5 bases.

The chain carries TRBV10-3 and TRBJ1-5, with no clear D. Trimming pared 3 bases from V and 8 bases from J, leaving 14 bases between. This CDR3 has 14 residues. In germline, CDR1 is ENHRY, CDR2 SYGVKD. CDR3 amino acids: CAISDLDGSEPQHF. In DNA, the CDR3 is TGTGCCATCAGTGATCTAGACGGCAGTGAGCCCCAGCATTTT.

This clone was found a few times. The V gene is TRBV7-7, the J gene TRBJ2-1; D not certain. Germline V gene lookup returns CDR1 SSHAT and CDR2 FNYEAQ (reference sequence). The CDR3 runs 16 residues. Trimming left V 1 base short and J 10 bases short, with 20 bases between. In nucleotides, the CDR3 is TGTGCCAGCAGCTTAGGGCGAACGATCAGCACAGAAGAGCAGTTCTTC. Translated, it gives CASSLGRTISTEEQFF. The full variable domain, rest sourced from reference TRBV7-7 and TRBJ2-1, is GAGVSQSPRYKVTKRGQDVTLRCDPISSHATLYWYQQALGQGPEFLTYFNYEAQPDKSGLPSDRFSAERPEGSISTLTIQRTEQRDSAMYRCASSLGRTISTEEQFFGPGTRLTVL.

This chain connects TRBV28 to TRBJ2-6, with a tentative D call TRBD1 (6 bases). Germline loops: CDR1 MDHEN, CDR2 SYDVKM. The CDR3 spans 15 residues. V was cut by 6 bases and J by 4 bases, with 13 bases left in between. CDR3 loop: CASRTQGSGANVLTF. CDR3 DNA sequence: TGTGCCAGCAGGACTCAGGGGTCCGGGGCCAACGTCCTGACTTTC.

This sequence joins TRBV9 and TRBJ2-5; TRBD1 matches 7 bases. Trimming removed 3 bases from V and 1 base from J; junction bases left unmatched: 6. This CDR3 region has 15 residues. Germline V gene sequence: CDR1 SGDLS, CDR2 YYNGEE. CDR3 bases: TGTGCCAGCAGCGCTGAAGGGGGCGGCCAAGAGACCCAGTACTTC. Translated: CASSAEGGGQETQYF.

This clone occurred a few times. The chain links TRBV28 to TRBJ2-7; D is undetermined. Germline CDR1 MDHEN, CDR2 SYDVKM. CDR3 length: 13 amino acids. Trimming shortened V by 5 bases and J by 1 base, and 9 bases separated the two germline ends. The CDR3 DNA follows: TGTGCCAGCAGTCCCCCCCCTTCCTACGAGCAGTACTTC. This gives the protein CASSPPPSYEQYF. Drawing the rest from reference TRBV28 and TRBJ2-7, the complete variable domain is DVKVTQSSRYLVKRTGEKVFLECVQDMDHENMFWYRQDPGLGLRLIYFSYDVKMKEKGDIPEGYSVSREKKERFSLILESASTNQTSMYLCASSPPPSYEQYFGPGTRLTVT.

The genes are TRBV27 and TRBJ1-2, with 8 bases matching TRBD1. The V gene end was trimmed by 6 bases and the J gene end by 3 bases; junction bases not matched to a gene: 12. The germline V gene has CDR1 MNHEY and CDR2 SMNVEV (reference sequence). This CDR3 comprises 16 residues. Here the CDR3 DNA reads TGTGCCAGCAGCGCCCGACAGGGGTCAACTCACTATGGCTACACCTTC. Encoded protein: CASSARQGSTHYGYTF.

In this sample, this clone turned up a few times. V and J are TRBV5-1 and TRBJ1-4, with D possibly matching TRBD1 (5 bases). The germline V gene has CDR1 SGHRS and CDR2 YFSETQ. V lost 3 bases and J 3 bases, leaving 12 bases between the germline ends. The CDR3 has 15 amino acids. The CDR3 is CASSSWGEPNEKLFF. The CDR3 nucleotides read TGCGCCAGCAGCTCATGGGGGGAACCTAATGAAAAACTGTTTTTT. The variable domain in full, with the rest retrieved from reference TRBV5-1 and TRBJ1-4, is KAGVTQTPRYLIKTRGQQVTLSCSPISGHRSVSWYQQTPGQGLQFLFEYFSETQRNKGNFPGRFSGRQFSNSRSEMNVSTLELGDSALYLCASSSWGEPNEKLFFGSGTQLSVL.

This rearrangement joins TRBV3-1 (or the pseudogene TRBV3-2) to TRBJ1-4, with D perhaps matching TRBD1 (6 bases). Germline V gene sequence: CDR1 LGHDT, CDR2 YNNKEL (reference sequence). CDR3 length: 14 amino acids. Trimming stripped 4 bases from V and 7 bases from J, with 13 bases between. In DNA, the CDR3 is TGTGCCAGCAGCCCACAGGGCGATCTTGAAAAACTGTTTTTT. Residues: CASSPQGDLEKLFF.